This T cell receptor beta chain was observed in a study of T cell responses to AZD1222 COVID-19 vaccine. Profiled with immunoSEQ multiplex PCR; TCRdb holds only in-frame clones, not every one. The sample has 140,000 to 150,000 clones, about 93% seen once; the top ten hold about 1.9%. This clone was observed once. At one boundary the junction diverges from the germline segment, which might be a read error. The starting material was peripheral blood, obtained on day 0 of AZD1222 vaccination. This sequence originates from an adult in good health.

As DNA, the CDR3 is TGTGCCAGCAGCCCCGGACTAGCGGCCTACTACACTGAGCAGTTCTTC. Translated, it gives CASSPGLAAYYTEQFF. The chain employs TRBV11-1 and TRBJ2-1; the match to TRBD2 covers 10 bases. Germline loops: CDR1 SGHAT, CDR2 FQDESV (reference sequence). CDR3 length: 16 residues.